This TCR beta chain was sequenced for a study of T-cell reconstitution after alpha-beta-depleted transplantation in children. In its sample, this clonotype was seen a few times. CDR3 length: 17 amino acids. The ends lost 0 bases at V and 4 bases at J; junction bases unmatched: 7. Per the germline V gene, CDR1 is LNHNV and CDR2 is YYDKDF (reference sequence). Molecular barcoding with unique molecular identifiers was used for the TCRbeta library. Using its own MiXCR run on the PCR reads, TCRdb lists one record per CDR3 protein. The repertoire consists of some 520,000 distinct CDR3 sequences, with less than 35% occurring once and the leading ten covering 2.4%.

This TCR derives from a human donor who donated a stem cell graft to a child with aplastic anemia. The chain couples TRBV15 to TRBJ2-1; 9 positions agree with TRBD2. The source material was PBMCs from the stem cell graft donor, sampled from the stem cell graft. The DNA of the CDR3 is TGTGCCACCAGCAGAGATTCCTCTAGCGGGGCTTACAATGAGCAGTTCTTC. The encoded protein is CATSRDSSSGAYNEQFF.